The 32 T cell receptor beta chains below were found in one sample sequenced in a study of Ad26.COV2.S vaccination and SARS-CoV-2 variants. Profiling relied on immunoSEQ multiplex PCR, and the TCRdb table lists in-frame clones only, not all of them. The table lists a few hundred thousand clones, approximately 89% of them singletons. Treatment noted: some 19 received Ad26.COV2.S at low or high dose, single or two shots; about 5 received placebo; per-sample allocation not given. The samples date from day 63 after the first vaccine or placebo injection. Material: peripheral blood, obtained in a trial of Ad26.COV2.S vaccine versus placebo. These receptors all stem from a person aged 18-65 years who received the Ad26.COV2.S COVID-19 vaccine or a placebo.

Concerning this clone itself: Other DNA sequences in the same sample also yield this CDR3. The rearrangement uses TRBV27 and TRBJ1-5; 8 positions match TRBD1. The CDR3 sequence is 13 residues long. Looked up from germline, CDR1 is MNHEY and CDR2 is SMNVEV (reference sequence). The trim removed 5 bases at V and 5 bases at J, leaving 2 bases unmatched. The CDR3 sequence is CASSRQGYQPQHF. DNA of the CDR3: TGTGCCAGCAGTAGACAGGGGTATCAGCCCCAGCATTTT.

V usage is TRBV5-1 and J usage is TRBJ2-5; TRBD2 is a possible D gene (7 bases). The CDR3 consists of 14 residues. Germline V gene sequence: CDR1 SGHRS, CDR2 YFSETQ. V was shortened by 4 bases and J by 5 bases, with 15 bases between the two germline ends. CDR3 in amino acids: CASSQQGGEETQYF. The CDR3 coding sequence is TGCGCCAGCAGCCAACAGGGAGGGGAGGAGACCCAGTACTTC.

The rearrangement links TRBV6-5 to TRBJ2-3, with 12 bases matching TRBD2. V shed 7 bases and J 5 bases; nucleotides not matched to a gene: 4. This CDR3 has 14 residues. Looked up from germline, CDR1 is MNHEY and CDR2 is SVGAGI. The CDR3 coding sequence is TGTGCCAGCACCCGGACTAGCGGGGTAGATACGCAGTATTTT. Translating gives CASTRTSGVDTQYF.

This chain connects TRBV2 to TRBJ2-7; TRBD1 might be the D (6 bases). Between the trimmed V and J ends, which lost 6 bases and 3 bases, there was a span of 12 bases. The CDR3 length is 13 residues. Germline lookup yields CDR1 SNHLY and CDR2 FYNNEI. The CDR3 DNA reads as TGTGCCAGCAGCACCGGACAGATCTACGAGCAGTACTTC. Translated: CASSTGQIYEQYF. The variable domain in full, completed from reference TRBV2 and TRBJ2-7, reads EPEVTQTPSHQVTQMGQEVILRCVPISNHLYFYWYRQILGQKVEFLVSFYNNEISEKSEIFDDQFSVERPDGSNFTLKIRSTKLEDSAMYFCASSTGQIYEQYFGPGTRLTVT.

The chain is built from TRBV4-1 and TRBJ2-5, with D perhaps matching TRBD2 (6 bases). With 4 bases removed from V and 1 base from J, the gap between germline ends came to 19 bases. Germline-derived CDR1 and CDR2 are MGHRA and YSYEKL. This CDR3 is built from 17 residues. The CDR3 protein is CASSLGGIGGAQETQYF. CDR3 DNA: TGCGCCAGCAGCCTGGGGGGAATTGGAGGTGCCCAAGAGACCCAGTACTTC.

CDR3 protein: CASSPQGSYNSPLHF. CDR3 in DNA: TGTGCCAGCTCACCACAGGGTTCCTATAATTCACCCCTCCACTTT. The gene calls are TRBV18 and TRBJ1-6; D unresolved. The CDR3 consists of 15 residues. The germline V gene has CDR1 KGHSH and CDR2 LQKENI. The V end was cut by 1 base, the J end by 1 base, with 5 bases between.

This CDR3 reads CASSLWGTGYEKLFF. CDR3 coding DNA: TGCGCCAGCAGCTTGTGGGGGACAGGGTATGAAAAACTGTTTTTT. This rearrangement joins TRBV5-1 to TRBJ1-4, with 9 bases that match TRBD1. Germline V gene data show CDR1 as SGHRS and CDR2 as YFSETQ. V lost 1 base and J lost 6; bases outside the gene matches: 4. This CDR3 comprises 15 residues.

Only one count was recorded for this clone. This chain joins TRBV27 and TRBJ2-7; 9 bases fit TRBD1. J was trimmed by 1 base and V by 3 bases; bases with no gene match: 16. Germline V CDR1 and CDR2: MNHEY, SMNVEV (reference sequence). The CDR3 runs to 19 residues. The CDR3 DNA sequence: TGTGCCAGCAGTTTTTTGGGCCCCGTGGGGACAGGGATGTCCTACGAGCAGTACTTC. It specifies CASSFLGPVGTGMSYEQYF.

The V call is TRBV27, the J call TRBJ2-7; 7 bases line up with TRBD2. Trimming took 8 bases from V and 3 from J; bases not matched to a gene: 13. The CDR3 is made up of 15 amino acids. CDR1 is MNHEY, CDR2 SMNVEV, per germline (reference sequence). CDR3 DNA sequence: TGTGCCAGCCAACACCGGGGCAGCGGGGACTACGAGCAGTACTTC. Its translation: CASQHRGSGDYEQYF.

The genes are TRBV18 and TRBJ1-5; 9 nucleotides line up with TRBD1. The CDR3 extends over 15 amino acids. Trimming removed 5 bases from V and 5 bases from J; junction bases left unmatched: 7. Germline V CDR1 and CDR2: KGHSH, LQKENI. The CDR3 here is CASSRGQGSHQPQHF. The CDR3 region has the DNA TGTGCCAGCTCAAGAGGACAGGGGAGCCATCAGCCCCAGCATTTT. The whole variable domain, filled in from reference TRBV18 and TRBJ1-5, reads NAGVMQNPRHLVRRRGQEARLRCSPMKGHSHVYWYRQLPEEGLKFMVYLQKENIIDESGMPKERFSAEFPKEGPSILRIQQVVRGDSAAYFCASSRGQGSHQPQHFGDGTRLSIL.

The chain carries TRBV12-5 and TRBJ1-2; D call uncertain. This CDR3 contains 18 residues. V gave up 0 bases and J gave up 4 bases, with 21 bases separating them. Germline values: CDR1 LGHNT, CDR2 FRNRAP. The CDR3 loop is CASGLVPRTRAGGYGYTF. The CDR3 region has the DNA TGTGCTAGTGGTTTGGTACCTCGAACAAGGGCCGGCGGCTATGGCTACACCTTC.

The rearrangement joins TRBV11-2 to TRBJ1-3, with 7 bases that match TRBD1. The CDR3 is 15 amino acids. The V and J ends lost 5 bases and 2 bases, in that order; junction bases with no gene match: 6. In germline, CDR1 is SGHAT, CDR2 FQNNGV. CDR3 amino acids: CASSQGTGAGNTIYF. The CDR3, as DNA: TGTGCCAGCAGCCAGGGTACAGGGGCTGGAAACACCATATATTTT.

The rearrangement joins TRBV7-2 to TRBJ2-3; D is unclear. Germline V gives CDR1 SGHTA, CDR2 FQGNSA. This CDR3 contains 12 residues. Trimming pared 0 bases from V and 9 bases from J, leaving 7 bases between. CDR3 nucleotides: TGTGCCAGCAGCTTAGCCCGTGGGACGCAGTATTTT. Its protein product is CASSLARGTQYF.

The sample holds a few counts of this clone. This chain joins TRBV5-1 and TRBJ2-3; 7 nucleotides align to TRBD1. The CDR3 runs to 15 residues. V lost 4 bases to trimming and J lost 0 bases; unmatched junction nucleotides: 5. Germline lookup yields CDR1 SGHRS and CDR2 YFSETQ. CDR3 in amino acids: CASSEGQPSTDTQYF. For the CDR3, the DNA is TGCGCCAGCAGCGAGGGACAGCCTAGCACAGATACGCAGTATTTT.

This rearrangement joins TRBV3-1 (or the pseudogene TRBV3-2) to TRBJ2-3; 8 bases line up with TRBD1. V lost 0 bases to trimming and J lost 5 bases; unmatched junction nucleotides: 4. The V gene's germline CDR1 is LGHDT and CDR2 YNNKEL (reference sequence). There are 15 residues in the CDR3. The CDR3 protein is CASSQDQGAGDTQYF. DNA of the CDR3: TGTGCCAGCAGCCAAGACCAGGGGGCGGGAGATACGCAGTATTTT.

The chain carries TRBV11-2 and TRBJ2-1; D is uncertain. Germline V CDR1 and CDR2: SGHAT, FQNNGV. The CDR3 loop spans 12 amino acids. V was clipped by 1 base and J by 9 bases, with 7 bases between them. The CDR3 coding sequence is TGTGCCAGCAGCTTAGCGCTAGGTGAGCAGTTCTTC. Amino acid sequence: CASSLALGEQFF.

This CDR3 is CASSEATETQYF. DNA of the CDR3: TGTGCCAGCAGTGAAGCGACCGAAACGCAGTATTTT. The rearrangement joins TRBV25-1 to TRBJ2-3; D ambiguous. V was pared by 2 bases and J by 9 bases, with 9 bases between. The CDR3 runs to 12 residues. CDR1 is MGHDK and CDR2 is SYGVNS in the germline V gene.

The sample holds a few counts of this clone. The same CDR3 arises from other DNA sequences in this sample as well. CDR3 DNA sequence: TGTGCCATCAGTGGCGGGGGCACAGATACGCAGTATTTT. Amino acids: CAISGGGTDTQYF. The chain carries TRBV10-3 and TRBJ2-3, with D perhaps matching TRBD2 (6 bases). CDR1 ENHRY and CDR2 SYGVKD come from the germline V gene. CDR3 length equals 13 residues. Trimming shortened V by 4 bases and J by 1 base, and 6 bases separated the two germline ends.

The chain has TRBV5-4 and TRBJ2-7, with 8 positions matching TRBD2. Germline CDR1 reads SGHNT; CDR2 reads YYREEE (reference sequence). V shed 1 base, J shed 0 bases, and the junction held 3 bases outside the gene matches. The CDR3 totals 15 residues. This chain's CDR3 is CASSLSGSLSYEQYF. CDR3 sequence (DNA): TGTGCCAGCAGCTTGAGCGGGAGCCTCTCCTACGAGCAGTACTTC.

The rearrangement uses TRBV7-9 and TRBJ1-1, with D tentatively TRBD1 (6 bases). This CDR3 is 16 amino acids long. Per germline, CDR1 SEHNR and CDR2 FQNEAQ (reference sequence). With 5 bases removed from V and 6 bases from J, the gap between germline ends came to 22 bases. CDR3 nucleotides: TGTGCCAGCAGCCCACCCCGGACGGGGGGCGTCGCTGAAGCTTTCTTT. Translation gives CASSPPRTGGVAEAFF.

V usage is TRBV29-1 and J usage is TRBJ2-2; D unclear. The CDR3 extends over 13 amino acids. Per germline, CDR1 SQVTM and CDR2 ANQGSEA. V was cut by 4 bases and J by 4 bases, with 10 bases left in between. Here the CDR3 DNA reads TGCAGCGTTGGCCGGTTGGGCACCGGGGAGCTGTTTTTT. It translates to CSVGRLGTGELFF.

V gene TRBV30 combines with J gene TRBJ1-2; no clear D. The CDR3 sequence is 12 residues long. CDR1 GTSNPN and CDR2 SVGIG come from the germline V gene (reference sequence). The V end lost 0 bases, the J end lost 5 bases, and 7 bases lay between the germline ends. CDR3 loop: CAWSVTLYGYTF. Here the CDR3 DNA reads TGTGCCTGGAGTGTTACCCTTTATGGCTACACCTTC.

This rearrangement joins TRBV7-2 to TRBJ1-6; D gene uncertain. V was clipped by 3 bases and J by 5 bases, with 14 bases between them. Per the germline V gene, CDR1 is SGHTA and CDR2 is FQGNSA. The CDR3 totals 16 residues. The DNA for the CDR3 is TGTGCCAGCAGCTTTGGAAGGGCGCGAAATAATTCACCCCTCCACTTT. Its protein is CASSFGRARNNSPLHF.

The chain recombines TRBV29-1 with TRBJ2-7; 9 bases agree with TRBD2. CDR1 SQVTM and CDR2 ANQGSEA come from the germline V gene. The length of the CDR3 is 13 residues. The V gene end was trimmed by 4 bases and the J gene end by 0 bases; junction bases not matched to a gene: 1. CDR3: CSVVAGASYEQYF. DNA of the CDR3: TGCAGCGTTGTAGCGGGAGCCTCCTACGAGCAGTACTTC.

This clone was found once. The chain has TRBV7-9 and TRBJ2-3, with D possibly called TRBD1 or TRBD2 (5 bases each). The germline V gene has CDR1 SEHNR and CDR2 FQNEAQ (reference sequence). The CDR3 is 17 residues long. The V end was cut by 1 base, the J end by 2 bases, with 16 bases between. The CDR3 is CASSLGSGTGFTDTQYF. The CDR3 DNA reads as TGTGCCAGCAGCTTAGGGTCGGGGACCGGTTTCACAGATACGCAGTATTTT. The full variable domain, its missing parts supplied by reference TRBV7-9 and TRBJ2-3, is DTGVSQNPRHKITKRGQNVTFRCDPISEHNRLYWYRQTLGQGPEFLTYFQNEAQLEKSRLLSDRFSAERPKGSFSTLEIQRTEQGDSAMYLCASSLGSGTGFTDTQYFGPGTRLTVL.

This sequence joins TRBV27 and TRBJ2-3, with 11 positions matching TRBD2. The CDR3 loop spans 15 amino acids. CDR1 is MNHEY, CDR2 SMNVEV, per germline (reference sequence). The ends lost 5 bases at V and 6 bases at J; junction bases unmatched: 7. The CDR3 sequence: CASSTIAGGLDTQYF. Written as DNA, the CDR3 is TGTGCCAGCAGTACTATAGCGGGGGGGCTGGATACGCAGTATTTT.

The V and J genes are TRBV10-3 and TRBJ1-2; D perhaps matches TRBD1 (5 bases). Looked up from germline, CDR1 is ENHRY and CDR2 is SYGVKD. V lost 2 bases and J lost 4, with 11 bases in between. The CDR3 extends over 14 amino acids. The CDR3 loop is CAISEGRVGYGYTF. The CDR3 DNA follows: TGTGCCATCAGTGAGGGCAGGGTGGGCTATGGCTACACCTTC.

The V call is TRBV4-1, the J call TRBJ2-7; 12 nucleotides align to TRBD2. The CDR3 length is 16 residues. Germline trimming cut 3 bases from V and 3 bases from J; bases unmatched to any gene: 6. Germline V gene lookup returns CDR1 MGHRA and CDR2 YSYEKL. The CDR3 sequence is CASSQATSGGFYEQYF. CDR3 coding DNA: TGCGCCAGCAGCCAGGCGACTAGCGGGGGTTTCTACGAGCAGTACTTC.

The chain carries TRBV9 and TRBJ2-1, with no clear D. This CDR3 spans 14 amino acids. Between the trimmed V and J ends, which lost 0 bases and 6 bases, there was a span of 10 bases. CDR1 and CDR2 (germline): SGDLS, YYNGEE. The CDR3 here is CASSVAPASNEQFF. Here the CDR3 DNA reads TGTGCCAGCAGCGTAGCTCCCGCATCCAATGAGCAGTTCTTC.

The J gene is TRBJ1-2, the V gene TRBV5-1; D gene uncertain. The length of the CDR3 is 14 residues. Looked up from germline, CDR1 is SGHRS and CDR2 is YFSETQ. Trimming cost V 1 base and J 2 bases, with 9 bases left between them. The CDR3, as DNA: TGCGCCAGCAGCTTGACATCTGGAAACTATGGCTACACCTTC. Its protein product is CASSLTSGNYGYTF.

The V call is TRBV4-1, the J call TRBJ1-1, with 8 positions matching TRBD1. The germline V gene has CDR1 MGHRA and CDR2 YSYEKL. Unmatched junction bases numbered 1, after V lost 0 bases and J lost 1 base. This CDR3 has 15 amino acids. The CDR3 is CASSQDDRGNTEAFF. The CDR3 bases are TGCGCCAGCAGCCAAGATGACAGGGGGAACACTGAAGCTTTCTTT.

The J gene is TRBJ1-2, the V gene TRBV27, with a possible D match to TRBD1 (5 bases). This CDR3 comprises 13 residues. Between the trimmed V and J ends, which lost 5 bases and 6 bases, there was a span of 13 bases. Germline CDR1 is MNHEY and CDR2 is SMNVEV (reference sequence). CDR3 amino acids: CASSLRRGDGYTF. Written as DNA, the CDR3 is TGTGCCAGCAGTCTCCGCCGAGGGGATGGCTACACCTTC.